This T cell receptor (beta chain) was sequenced in a study of identical twins. V lost 5 bases and J 5 bases, leaving 13 bases between the germline ends. From germline, CDR1 is MDHEN and CDR2 SYDVKM. The CDR3 consists of 15 residues. A universal primer site came from template switching; cDNA carried unique molecular identifiers. In TCRdb, the 5' RACE reads were re-called with MiXCR into one record per CDR3 protein. The top ten clones hold over 0.25% of a sample with around 1.7 million distinct CDR3 sequences, around 29% of them seen once. Study results and caveats: Insertions were fewer in abundant cord blood beta clonotypes, whereas memory repertoires showed none of this pattern.

Details on this clonotype: Antigen: not known.

The chain joins TRBV28 to TRBJ1-6; D is possibly TRBD1 (5 bases). The origin of this receptor is a newborn girl in good health. The specimen sequenced was cord blood. CDR3 sequence reads: CASSLAGNHNSPLHF. CDR3 coding DNA: TGTGCCAGCAGTCTGGCAGGGAACCATAATTCACCCCTCCACTTT. The complete variable domain, with remaining parts taken from reference TRBV28 and TRBJ1-6, reads DVKVTQSSRYLVKRTGEKVFLECVQDMDHENMFWYRQDPGLGLRLIYFSYDVKMKEKGDIPEGYSVSREKKERFSLILESASTNQTSMYLCASSLAGNHNSPLHFGNGTRLTVT.